Each of the 4 T cell receptor beta chains below was sequenced from the same sample in a study of post-analysis software for immune sequencing data. No antigen is known for these receptors. The TCR beta cDNA libraries contained unique molecular identifiers. TCRdb recomputed calls from the PCR reads with MiXCR, one row per CDR3 protein. This table has 350,000 to 450,000 distinct CDR3 sequences, less than 40% appearing once. The study's findings and limits: Comparison of patients with controls showed a handful of TRBV segments more frequent in patients, TRBV5-6, TRBV5-1 and TRBV20-1 among them.

The specimen was blood. The receptor set was obtained from a girl aged 10 to 17 with multiple sclerosis.

This clonotype showed up many times. The rearrangement links TRBV9 to TRBJ2-3; possibly TRBD2 for D (7 bases). The ends were cut back, 4 bases at V and 4 bases at J, with 16 bases in the middle. Per germline, CDR1 SGDLS and CDR2 YYNGEE. This CDR3 has 15 residues. The CDR3 loop reads CASSFAAGASDTQYF. For the CDR3, the DNA is TGTGCCAGCAGCTTCGCTGCGGGGGCTTCAGATACGCAGTATTTT.

This clonotype was seen a single time. A much larger clonotype is one base distant, so this may be a read error. The genes are TRBV29-1 and TRBJ2-3; weak D call: TRBD1 (6 bases). The CDR3 is 15 residues long. CDR1 and CDR2 from the germline V gene are SQVTM and ANQGSEA. The CDR3 DNA reads TGCAGAGTTGTAAGGGGACACGCGAATACAGATACGCAGTATTTT. This encodes CRVVRGHANTDTQYF.

The chain is built from TRBV6-6 and TRBJ1-1; D gene uncertain. V was trimmed by 6 bases and J by 4 bases, leaving 15 bases between them. The CDR3 spans 14 residues. Germline loops: CDR1 MNHNY, CDR2 SVGAGI (reference sequence). The CDR3 spells CASSPRETGTEAFF. In DNA, the CDR3 is TGTGCCAGCAGCCCGCGGGAGACGGGCACTGAAGCTTTCTTT.

V is TRBV2 and J is TRBJ1-2; a possible D gene is TRBD1 (5 bases). The CDR3 has 15 amino acids. Trimming left V 9 bases short and J 1 base short, with 18 bases between. Germline V CDR1 and CDR2: SNHLY, FYNNEI. This CDR3 is CASTIETGVNYGYTF. CDR3 DNA: TGTGCCAGTACCATAGAAACAGGAGTTAACTATGGCTACACCTTC.